This T cell receptor beta chain is from a study of cytomegalovirus exposure and HLA in healthy donors. The CDR3 spans 12 residues. The V gene's germline CDR1 is MNHNS and CDR2 SASEGT. The ends were cut back, 5 bases at V and 7 bases at J, with 11 bases in the middle. This clone appeared a single time. A multiplex PCR was run with 60 Vbeta primers and 13 Jbeta primers. Here immunoSEQ multiplex PCR was the method, and the copy in TCRdb shows in-frame clones only, minus some. The table lists around 130,000 clones, approximately 80% of them singletons, with 1% in the top ten. Sequencing was done on a sample of PBMCs. This TCR was recovered from a man between 40 and 49 years old in good health and CMV-seronegative. The V and J genes are TRBV6-1 and TRBJ1-1; D unclear. The DNA for the CDR3 is TGTGCCAGCAGTCACGGGATCGGTGAAGCTTTCTTT. Translated: CASSHGIGEAFF.